The subject of this entry is one T cell receptor beta chain. The antigen is not known. This record belongs to a study of cytomegalovirus exposure and HLA in healthy donors. Study-wide background: Among 398 genotyped donors, 80% to 90% fell in the Caucasian-associated ancestry cluster. General study findings and limits: Common viral pathogens seemed, in a later analysis, to connect with several of the most significant clusters.

CDR1 and CDR2 (germline): LNHDA, SQIVND (reference sequence). V was shortened by 3 bases and J by 0 bases, with 6 bases between the two germline ends. The length of the CDR3 is 15 residues. Both 60 Vbeta primers and 13 Jbeta primers went into the PCR. Here immunoSEQ multiplex PCR was the method, and the copy in TCRdb shows in-frame clones only, minus some. The table shows tens of thousands of clones, with roughly 80% occurring only once. Sequenced material: PBMCs. This receptor was obtained from a male donor in good health and CMV-seropositive. This sequence joins TRBV19 and TRBJ2-6; the D is unclear. The CDR3 bases are TGTGCCAGTAGTATCTGGCTCTCTGGGGCCAACGTCCTGACTTTC. This encodes CASSIWLSGANVLTF.